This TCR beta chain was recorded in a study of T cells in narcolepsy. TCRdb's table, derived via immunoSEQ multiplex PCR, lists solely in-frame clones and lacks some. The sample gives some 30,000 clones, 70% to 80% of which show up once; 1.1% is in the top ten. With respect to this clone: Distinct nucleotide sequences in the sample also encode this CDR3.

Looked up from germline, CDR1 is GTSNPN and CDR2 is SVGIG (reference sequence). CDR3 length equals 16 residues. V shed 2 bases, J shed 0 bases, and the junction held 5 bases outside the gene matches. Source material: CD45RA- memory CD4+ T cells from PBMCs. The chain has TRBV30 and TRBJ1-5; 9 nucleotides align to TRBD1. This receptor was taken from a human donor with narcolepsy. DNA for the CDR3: TGTGCCTGGAGTATCAACAGGGGGCATAGCAATCAGCCCCAGCATTTT. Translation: CAWSINRGHSNQPQHF.